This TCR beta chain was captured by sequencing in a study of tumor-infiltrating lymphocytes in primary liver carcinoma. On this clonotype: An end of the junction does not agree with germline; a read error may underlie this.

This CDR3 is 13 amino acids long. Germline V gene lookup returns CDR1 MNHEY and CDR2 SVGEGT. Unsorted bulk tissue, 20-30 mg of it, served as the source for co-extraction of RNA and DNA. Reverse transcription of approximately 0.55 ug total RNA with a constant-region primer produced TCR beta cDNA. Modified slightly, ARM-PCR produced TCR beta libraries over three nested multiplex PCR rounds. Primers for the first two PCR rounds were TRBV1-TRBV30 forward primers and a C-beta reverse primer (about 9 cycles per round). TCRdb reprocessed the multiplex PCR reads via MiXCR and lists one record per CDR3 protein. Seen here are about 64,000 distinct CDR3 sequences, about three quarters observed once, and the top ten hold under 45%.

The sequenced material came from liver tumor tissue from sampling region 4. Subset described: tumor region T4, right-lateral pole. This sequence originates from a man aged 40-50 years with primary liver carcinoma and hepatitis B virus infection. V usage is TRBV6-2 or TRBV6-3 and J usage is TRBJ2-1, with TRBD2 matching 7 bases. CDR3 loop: CASSEAGYNKQFF. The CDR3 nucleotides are TGTGCCAGCAGTGAAGCGGGGTACAATAAGCAGTTCTTC.